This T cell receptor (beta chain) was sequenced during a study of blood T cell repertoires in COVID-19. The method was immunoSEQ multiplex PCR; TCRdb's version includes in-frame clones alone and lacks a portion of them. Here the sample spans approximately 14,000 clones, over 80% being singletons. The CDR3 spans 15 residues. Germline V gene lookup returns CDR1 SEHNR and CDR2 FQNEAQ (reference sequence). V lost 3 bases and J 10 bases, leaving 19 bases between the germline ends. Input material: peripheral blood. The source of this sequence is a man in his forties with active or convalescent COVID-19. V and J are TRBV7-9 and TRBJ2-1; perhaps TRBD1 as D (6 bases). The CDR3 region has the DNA TGTGCCAGCAGCTTCAAGGGTCAGGGGATTGGCGAGCAGTTCTTC. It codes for CASSFKGQGIGEQFF.